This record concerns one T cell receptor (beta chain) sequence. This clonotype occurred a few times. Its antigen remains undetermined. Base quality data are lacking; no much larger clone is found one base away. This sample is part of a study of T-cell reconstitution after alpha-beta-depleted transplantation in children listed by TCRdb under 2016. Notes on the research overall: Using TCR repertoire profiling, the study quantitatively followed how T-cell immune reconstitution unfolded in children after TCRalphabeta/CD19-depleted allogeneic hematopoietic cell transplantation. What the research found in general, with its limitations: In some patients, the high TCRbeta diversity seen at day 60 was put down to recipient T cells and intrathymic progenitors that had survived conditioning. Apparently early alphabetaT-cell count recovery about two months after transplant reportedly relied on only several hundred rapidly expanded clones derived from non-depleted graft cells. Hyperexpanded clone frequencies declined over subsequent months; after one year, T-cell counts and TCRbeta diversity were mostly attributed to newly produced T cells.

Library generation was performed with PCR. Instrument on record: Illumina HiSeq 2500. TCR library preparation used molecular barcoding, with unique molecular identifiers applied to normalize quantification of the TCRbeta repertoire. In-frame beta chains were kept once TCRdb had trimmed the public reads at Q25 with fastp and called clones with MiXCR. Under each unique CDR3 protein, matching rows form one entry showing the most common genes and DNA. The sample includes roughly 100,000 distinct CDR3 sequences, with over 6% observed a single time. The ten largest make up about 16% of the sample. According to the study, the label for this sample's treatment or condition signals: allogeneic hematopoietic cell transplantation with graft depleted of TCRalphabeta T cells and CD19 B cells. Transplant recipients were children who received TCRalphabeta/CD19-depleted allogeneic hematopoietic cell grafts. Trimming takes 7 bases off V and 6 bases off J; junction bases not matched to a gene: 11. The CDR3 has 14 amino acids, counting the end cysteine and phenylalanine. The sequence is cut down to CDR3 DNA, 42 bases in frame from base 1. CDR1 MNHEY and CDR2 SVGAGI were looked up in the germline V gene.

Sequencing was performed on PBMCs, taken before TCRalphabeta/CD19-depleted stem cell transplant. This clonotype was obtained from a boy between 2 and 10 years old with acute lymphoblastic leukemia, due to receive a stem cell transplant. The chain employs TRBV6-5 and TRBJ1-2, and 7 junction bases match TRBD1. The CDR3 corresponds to CASTDLTGEDGYTF. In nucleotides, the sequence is TGTGCCAGCACGGACTTAACAGGGGAGGATGGCTACACCTTC.